These 14 T cell receptor beta chains were sequenced from one sample in a study of T cells in Graves' hyperthyroidism and ophthalmopathy. It was RNA transcripts that yielded the amplified TCR beta CDR3 regions. With the HTBI primer set, the TCR CDR3 went through a first round of RT-PCR. TCRdb fed the multiplex PCR reads into MiXCR, producing one record per CDR3 protein. The sample records about 350,000 distinct CDR3 sequences, around 18% being singletons. The sample consisted of blood. These receptors came from a middle-aged woman with Graves' ophthalmopathy.

At least ten counts were recorded for this clonotype. This rearrangement joins TRBV5-1 to TRBJ1-1, with D possibly being TRBD1 (6 bases). From germline, CDR1 is SGHRS and CDR2 YFSETQ. Trimming removed 0 bases from V and 6 bases from J, with 9 bases in between. There are 13 residues in the CDR3. CDR3 sequence (DNA): TGCGCCAGCAGCTTGGTGGGGGGCCCTGAAGCTTTCTTT. Its protein product is CASSLVGGPEAFF.

There are many counts of this clonotype. The chain has TRBV6-2 or TRBV6-3 and TRBJ2-5, with D possibly matching TRBD2 (5 bases). CDR1 is MNHEY, CDR2 SVGEGT, per germline. Trimming shortened V by 5 bases and J by 5 bases, and 9 bases separated the two germline ends. The CDR3 is 12 amino acids. For the CDR3, the DNA is TGTGCCAGCAGTCGGGATTCTGAGACCCAGTACTTC. Its protein product is CASSRDSETQYF.

The J gene is TRBJ2-7, the V gene TRBV5-1; D may match TRBD1 or TRBD2 (6 bases each). CDR1 SGHRS and CDR2 YFSETQ come from the germline V gene. V gave up 4 bases and J gave up 0 bases, with 14 bases separating them. The CDR3 has 15 amino acids. CDR3 coding DNA: TGCGCCAGCAGCCATATAGGGGGGAGCTCCTACGAGCAGTACTTC. Protein product: CASSHIGGSSYEQYF. The whole variable domain, remainder taken from reference TRBV5-1 and TRBJ2-7, is KAGVTQTPRYLIKTRGQQVTLSCSPISGHRSVSWYQQTPGQGLQFLFEYFSETQRNKGNFPGRFSGRQFSNSRSEMNVSTLELGDSALYLCASSHIGGSSYEQYFGPGTRLTVT.

Ten or more counts support this clonotype. The chain joins TRBV6-1 to TRBJ1-1; D unresolved. The germline V gene has CDR1 MNHNS and CDR2 SASEGT. The CDR3 sequence is 13 residues long. V dropped 6 bases and J dropped 4 bases, with 12 bases sitting between them. CDR3 nucleotides: TGTGCCAGCAGCCGGAGAGTCGGCACTGAAGCTTTCTTT. It yields the protein CASSRRVGTEAFF.

This clonotype was recorded many times. V gene TRBV20-1 combines with J gene TRBJ2-7; tentative D call: TRBD1 (5 bases). Trimming shortened V by 6 bases and J by 6 bases, and 12 bases separated the two germline ends. The germline CDR1 and CDR2 sequences are DFQATT and SNEGSKA (reference sequence). The CDR3 length is 11 residues. CDR3 amino acids: CSAKWGGEQYF. The CDR3 DNA reads TGCAGTGCCAAGTGGGGCGGCGAGCAGTACTTC.

This clonotype is medium-sized (0.01 to 0.1%) in the sample. The chain combines TRBV6-1 with TRBJ1-1; D gene uncertain. This CDR3 comprises 14 residues. Trimming shortened V by 0 bases and J by 2 bases, and 7 bases separated the two germline ends. Per the germline V gene, CDR1 is MNHNS and CDR2 is SASEGT. CDR3 sequence: CASSEATDNTEAFF. Written as DNA, the CDR3 is TGTGCCAGCAGTGAAGCGACCGATAACACTGAAGCTTTCTTT.

This clonotype was observed many times. The J gene is TRBJ2-6, the V gene TRBV4-1; D not certain. Germline CDR1 MGHRA, CDR2 YSYEKL. V was trimmed by 2 bases and J by 4 bases, leaving 12 bases between them. CDR3 length: 16 residues. CDR3 in DNA: TGCGCCAGCAGCCAATCCCCCCCAGACGGGGCCAACGTCCTGACTTTC. Translating it yields CASSQSPPDGANVLTF.

J is TRBJ2-7 and V is TRBV20-1, with D hard to call. CDR1 and CDR2 (germline): DFQATT, SNEGSKA (reference sequence). The CDR3 contains 12 residues. V was cut by 1 base and J by 3 bases, with 7 bases left in between. CDR3 sequence: CSARGENYEQYF. For the CDR3, the DNA is TGCAGTGCTAGAGGGGAAAACTACGAGCAGTACTTC.

The sample holds many counts of this clonotype. The chain links TRBV12-3 or TRBV12-4 to TRBJ1-5; D is perhaps TRBD1 (5 bases). The length of the CDR3 is 14 residues. Trimming took off 4 bases at V and 1 base at J, with 8 bases between the two ends. This CDR3 is CASSWGGSNQPQHF. CDR3 nucleotide sequence: TGTGCCAGCAGTTGGGGCGGGAGCAATCAGCCCCAGCATTTT.

This clonotype was picked up many times. This chain uses TRBV27 with TRBJ2-7, with a weak D call TRBD2 (6 bases). Germline V CDR1 and CDR2: MNHEY, SMNVEV (reference sequence). This CDR3 contains 18 residues. V was clipped by 0 bases and J by 7 bases, with 25 bases between them. The CDR3 DNA sequence: TGTGCCAGCAGTTTATCTTTAGGGCTGCGGGGACCTATGGGGGAGCAGTACTTC. As protein: CASSLSLGLRGPMGEQYF.

This clonotype has ten or more counts. The rearrangement links TRBV28 to TRBJ2-7, with TRBD2 as a possible D gene (5 bases). Germline V lookup: CDR1 MDHEN, CDR2 SYDVKM. Trimming removed 8 bases at V and 6 bases at J, with 11 bases between. The CDR3 length is 11 residues. This chain's CDR3 is CASVYAGEQYF. CDR3 DNA sequence: TGTGCCAGCGTCTATGCGGGCGAGCAGTACTTC.

There are a few counts of this clonotype. The V and J genes are TRBV30 and TRBJ2-7; 10 bases agree with TRBD1. CDR3 length: 14 residues. Trimming at V came to 5 bases and at J to 4 bases, leaving 8 bases not matched to a gene. Germline CDR1 and CDR2: GTSNPN and SVGIG (reference sequence). The CDR3 sequence: CAWGTGQGGYEQYF. In nucleotides, the CDR3 is TGTGCCTGGGGGACCGGACAGGGGGGGTACGAGCAGTACTTC.

The chain employs TRBV11-2 and TRBJ2-7, with 10 bases matching TRBD2. Looked up from germline, CDR1 is SGHAT and CDR2 is FQNNGV. V dropped 2 bases and J dropped 6; count of bases not matched to a gene: 13. This CDR3 has 17 amino acids. The CDR3 reads CASSLRNSRLAGAEQYF. CDR3 coding DNA: TGTGCCAGCAGCTTAAGAAATAGTCGGCTAGCGGGGGCCGAGCAGTACTTC.

This clonotype was counted at least ten times. CDR3 region: CASRSIRDRGYEQYF. For the CDR3, the DNA is TGTGCCAGCAGATCAATCCGGGACAGGGGCTACGAGCAGTACTTC. The V and J genes are TRBV11-1 and TRBJ2-7; 10 positions match TRBD1. CDR1 is SGHAT, CDR2 FQDESV, per germline (reference sequence). This CDR3 is 15 amino acids long. V shed 6 bases, J shed 3 bases, and the junction held 8 bases outside the gene matches.